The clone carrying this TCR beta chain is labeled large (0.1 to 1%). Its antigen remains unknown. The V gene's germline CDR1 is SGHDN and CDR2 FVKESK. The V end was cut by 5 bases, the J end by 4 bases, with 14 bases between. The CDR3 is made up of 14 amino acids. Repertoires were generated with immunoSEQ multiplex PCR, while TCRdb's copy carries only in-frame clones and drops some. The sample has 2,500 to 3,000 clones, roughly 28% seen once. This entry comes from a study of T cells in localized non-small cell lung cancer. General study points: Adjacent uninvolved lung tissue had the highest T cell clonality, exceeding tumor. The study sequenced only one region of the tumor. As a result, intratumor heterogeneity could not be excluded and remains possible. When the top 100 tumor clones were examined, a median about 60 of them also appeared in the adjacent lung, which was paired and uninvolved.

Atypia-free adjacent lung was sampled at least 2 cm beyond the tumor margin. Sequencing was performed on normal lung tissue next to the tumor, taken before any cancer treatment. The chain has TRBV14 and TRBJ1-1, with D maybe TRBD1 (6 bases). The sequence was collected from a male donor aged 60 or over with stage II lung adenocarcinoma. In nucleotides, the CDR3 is TGTGCCAGCAGCTCTCAGGGGACGGGCACTGAAGCTTTCTTT. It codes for CASSSQGTGTEAFF.